This T cell receptor beta chain was identified in a study of blood T cells in healthy people across ages. Trimming took off 7 bases at V and 7 bases at J, with 18 bases between the two ends. CDR1 and CDR2 (germline): SNHLY, FYNNEI. The CDR3 runs 14 residues. Through a sample-barcoded 5' primer and a J-beta primer mix, a second PCR was run for 7 to 11 cycles. TCRdb fed the 5' RACE reads into MiXCR, producing one record per CDR3 protein. Of around 800,000 distinct CDR3 sequences in the sample, 20% to 30% were seen once. These data are also associated with another study on T cells of mothers and their children. From that second work: Both sample barcodes and 2-4 random nucleotides came from the M1S primer of the second PCR.

J is TRBJ2-3 and V is TRBV2; D may be TRBD1 (6 bases). This receptor was obtained from a boy aged 5-17 years in good health. The sequenced material came from blood. Here the CDR3 reads CASTADSYSYTQYF. CDR3 sequence (DNA): TGTGCCAGCACCGCGGACAGCTATAGCTATACGCAGTATTTT.